The 27 T cell receptor beta chains below were found in one sample sequenced in a study of spatial heterogeneity in lung cancer (dated by TCRdb to between 2018 and 2021). These receptors have no known antigen. What the work shows at the level of the full study, not this receptor alone: A correlation was observed between the number of expanded intratumoral alpha and beta TCRs and the tumor nonsynonymous mutation count.

The library was produced with 5' RACE. Sequencing used a NextSeq 500. TCRdb reprocessing: public reads trimmed at Q25 with fastp, clones called with MiXCR, in-frame beta chains kept. Merged by CDR3 protein, the rows form single entries marked with the most common genes and DNA. For this sample there are about 100,000 distinct CDR3 sequences; approximately 4.7% appear just once. Jointly, the top ten make up approximately 22% of the sample. The time point label, read with the paper, signifies: sample taken at primary tumor resection. The input for sequencing was lung tumor tissue, taken at surgery. The receptors stem from a male donor with early-stage non-small cell lung cancer.

Comments on this clonotype: One base away lies a much larger clone, so this may be a sequencing read error. The chain combines TRBV18 with TRBJ2-2; unclear D gene. The CDR3 has 14 residues. Trimming stripped 10 bases from V and 2 bases from J, with 14 bases between. CDR1 is KGHSH and CDR2 is LQKENI in the germline V gene. The CDR3 spells CATKKATNTGELFF. The CDR3 DNA reads as TGTGCCACAAAAAAGGCCACAAACACCGGGGAGCTGTTTTTT.

This clonotype has more than one count but fewer than ten. The chain is built from TRBV30 and TRBJ2-7, with 7 nucleotides matching TRBD1. Germline loops: CDR1 GTSNPN, CDR2 SVGIG (reference sequence). This CDR3 has 11 amino acids. The CDR3: CAIQGTYEQYF. The DNA for the CDR3 is TGTGCGATACAGGGGACCTACGAGCAGTACTTC.

This clonotype was counted ten times or more. One end of the junction is discordant with germline, which a read error may explain. The V gene is TRBV7-7, the J gene TRBJ2-5, with D perhaps TRBD1 or TRBD2 (6 bases each). Per germline, CDR1 SSHAT and CDR2 FNYEAQ (reference sequence). This CDR3 spans 16 amino acids. The CDR3 region has the DNA TGTGCTAGCAGCCCGGGGGCTTCATCCTCCTCAAAGACCCAGTACTTC. This gives the protein CASSPGASSSSKTQYF.

This clonotype has ten or more counts. This sequence joins TRBV6-5 and TRBJ2-7; tentatively, D is TRBD2 (6 bases). V was cut by 7 bases and J by 6 bases, with 10 bases left in between. Germline loops: CDR1 MNHEY, CDR2 SVGAGI. This CDR3 has 11 amino acids. The CDR3 region is CASTWGGEQYF. The CDR3 DNA sequence: TGTGCCAGCACCTGGGGAGGCGAGCAGTACTTC.

This clonotype has at least ten counts. The V and J genes are TRBV7-2 and TRBJ2-3; D is unresolved. Germline V lookup: CDR1 SGHTA, CDR2 FQGNSA. The CDR3 sequence is 11 residues long. V gave up 5 bases and J gave up 2 bases, with 2 bases separating them. Here the CDR3 reads CASSITDTQYF. The CDR3 region has the DNA TGTGCCAGCAGCATCACAGATACGCAGTATTTT.

Points on this clonotype: This may be a read error, as it is one base from a much larger clone. The chain has TRBV20-1 and TRBJ2-1; no clear D gene. Germline V lookup: CDR1 DFQATT, CDR2 SNEGSKA (reference sequence). The CDR3 covers 13 residues. CDR3 sequence reads: CSARDSVRHERFF. In DNA, the CDR3 is TGCAGTGCTAGAGACAGCGTTAGACATGAGCGGTTCTTC.

This clonotype occurred many times. J is TRBJ2-1 and V is TRBV7-9, with D unresolved. The CDR3 is 15 residues long. The germline V gene has CDR1 SEHNR and CDR2 FQNEAQ (reference sequence). V was clipped by 3 bases and J by 4 bases, with 13 bases between them. The CDR3 sequence is CASSFPFSPYNEQFF. CDR3 in DNA: TGTGCCAGCAGCTTCCCCTTTTCCCCTTACAATGAGCAGTTCTTC.

This clonotype was counted a few times. The chain carries TRBV27 and TRBJ1-4; no firm D call. Germline CDR1 is MNHEY and CDR2 is SMNVEV (reference sequence). The length of the CDR3 is 15 residues. Trimming stripped 5 bases from V and 5 bases from J, with 15 bases between. The CDR3, as DNA: TGTGCCAGCAGTGACACCCGGTTCAAAAATGAAAAACTGTTTTTT. Its protein is CASSDTRFKNEKLFF.

This clonotype was seen many times. The V and J genes are TRBV6-6 and TRBJ2-7; possibly TRBD2 for D (5 bases). The CDR3 sequence is 14 residues long. Germline values: CDR1 MNHNY, CDR2 SVGAGI (reference sequence). Trimming removed 5 bases at V and 1 base at J, with 12 bases between. This CDR3 reads CASSQRSRSYEQYF. In nucleotides, the CDR3 is TGTGCCAGCAGTCAGCGGAGTCGTTCCTACGAGCAGTACTTC.

This clonotype came up many times. V gene TRBV28 combines with J gene TRBJ2-6; TRBD1 agrees at 8 bases. Per germline, CDR1 MDHEN and CDR2 SYDVKM. The CDR3 is made up of 15 amino acids. V shed 7 bases, J shed 3 bases, and the junction held 5 bases outside the gene matches. This CDR3 is CASTGGAYGANVLTF. DNA for the CDR3: TGTGCCAGCACAGGGGGCGCATATGGGGCCAACGTCCTGACTTTC.

This clonotype was seen a few times. The chain's CDR3 is CASTGLAGLSSYNEQFF. CDR3 DNA: TGTGCCAGCACTGGACTAGCGGGGCTTAGCTCCTACAATGAGCAGTTCTTC. The chain combines TRBV6-6 with TRBJ2-1; 12 nucleotides match TRBD2. V shed 7 bases, J shed 0 bases, and the junction held 7 bases outside the gene matches. Germline values: CDR1 MNHNY, CDR2 SVGAGI (reference sequence). The CDR3 runs 17 residues.

This clonotype has more than one count but fewer than ten. V is TRBV7-3 and J is TRBJ1-3; maybe TRBD1 (5 bases). This CDR3 has 13 residues. Germline V gene lookup returns CDR1 SGHTA and CDR2 FQGTGA. The V and J ends lost 4 bases and 7 bases respectively, with 11 bases between them. In DNA, the CDR3 is TGTGCCAGCAGCTCGAATAAGGGGAACACCATATATTTT. Amino acid sequence: CASSSNKGNTIYF.

A few counts support this clonotype. A much larger clone differs from this one at a single base, so this may be a read error. The J gene is TRBJ2-1, the V gene TRBV27, with D hard to call. Germline-derived CDR1 and CDR2 are MNHEY and SMNVEV (reference sequence). This CDR3 contains 13 residues. This CDR3 reads CTSLRIKYNEQFF. The CDR3 bases are TGTACCAGCCTACGGATTAAGTACAATGAGCAGTTCTTC.

The sample holds many counts of this clonotype. This chain connects TRBV12-5 to TRBJ2-2; either TRBD1 or TRBD2 may fit D (5 bases each). The ends were cut back, 1 base at V and 0 bases at J, with 15 bases in the middle. This CDR3 contains 18 residues. Germline values: CDR1 LGHNT, CDR2 FRNRAP. CDR3 DNA: TGTGCTAGTGGTTTGGCCCCCTTGGGACCAACGAACACCGGGGAGCTGTTTTTT. Residues: CASGLAPLGPTNTGELFF.

This clonotype was observed many times. The chain carries TRBV10-3 and TRBJ1-5; D ambiguous. V lost 4 bases to trimming and J lost 0 bases, with 10 bases between them. CDR3 size: 15 residues. CDR1 and CDR2 (germline): ENHRY, SYGVKD. Written as DNA, the CDR3 is TGTGCCATCAGTGCGGGCAGGCATAGCAATCAGCCCCAGCATTTT. It yields the protein CAISAGRHSNQPQHF.

This clonotype showed up many times. The chain joins TRBV28 to TRBJ2-7; 11 bases are shared with TRBD1. With 6 bases clipped from V and 6 bases from J, the junction kept 7 bases outside the gene matches. Per germline, CDR1 MDHEN and CDR2 SYDVKM. The CDR3 consists of 14 residues. As DNA, the CDR3 is TGTGCCAGCAGGGACGGACAGGGGGCGATCGAGCAGTACTTC. This codes for CASRDGQGAIEQYF.

In its sample, this clonotype was seen many times. The genes are TRBV28 and TRBJ2-4; 10 bases agree with TRBD1. V lost 6 bases and J lost 0; bases outside the gene matches: 14. Germline V gene data show CDR1 as MDHEN and CDR2 as SYDVKM. The CDR3 is 19 amino acids. CDR3 amino acids: CASSWDRGKSLLAKNIQYF. CDR3 DNA: TGTGCCAGCAGCTGGGACAGGGGAAAGTCCCTACTAGCCAAAAACATTCAGTACTTC. Filled out from reference TRBV28 and TRBJ2-4, the complete variable domain reads DVKVTQSSRYLVKRTGEKVFLECVQDMDHENMFWYRQDPGLGLRLIYFSYDVKMKEKGDIPEGYSVSREKKERFSLILESASTNQTSMYLCASSWDRGKSLLAKNIQYFGAGTRLSVL.

This clonotype was detected many times. The chain links TRBV6-5 to TRBJ2-5, with D tentatively TRBD2 (6 bases). The V end was cut by 7 bases, the J end by 2 bases, with 14 bases between. This CDR3 has 14 amino acids. Germline CDR1 reads MNHEY; CDR2 reads SVGAGI. The CDR3 coding sequence is TGTGCCAGCACCCACGTAGCGGAACAAGAGACCCAGTACTTC. Translating gives CASTHVAEQETQYF.

This clonotype showed up many times. J is TRBJ1-1 and V is TRBV5-1; possible D gene TRBD1, 5 bases. Germline CDR1 SGHRS, CDR2 YFSETQ. V lost 4 bases and J 2 bases, leaving 9 bases between the germline ends. This CDR3 contains 13 residues. The CDR3 DNA sequence: TGCGCCAGCAGCCGACAGTATAACACTGAAGCTTTCTTT. Translation: CASSRQYNTEAFF.

Many counts were recorded for this clonotype. The chain carries TRBV28 and TRBJ1-6; D is ambiguous. Germline CDR1 is MDHEN and CDR2 is SYDVKM. This CDR3 is 16 amino acids long. Trimming took off 3 bases at V and 6 bases at J, with 15 bases between the two ends. The CDR3 here is CASSLVTASSNSPLHF. For the CDR3, the DNA is TGTGCCAGCAGTTTGGTAACAGCCTCTTCTAATTCACCCCTCCACTTT.

The J gene is TRBJ1-1, the V gene TRBV21-1. TRBV21-1 is classified as a pseudogene. The CDR3 sequence is 15 residues long. The DNA of the CDR3 is TGTGCCAGCAGCCACACCGCTATTGGGAACACTGAAGCTTTCTTT. It codes for CASSHTAIGNTEAFF.

This clonotype was detected many times. The chain joins TRBV7-9 to TRBJ1-2, with D unresolved. The CDR3 is 13 residues long. Germline assignment: CDR1 SEHNR and CDR2 FQNEAQ (reference sequence). V lost 3 bases, J lost 2 bases, and 7 bases lay in between. CDR3 nucleotide sequence: TGTGCCAGCAGCTTCTACGAGAACTATGGCTACACCTTC. Translating gives CASSFYENYGYTF.

This clonotype was counted many times. J is TRBJ2-1 and V is TRBV4-2, with unresolved D. The CDR3 has 15 amino acids. V dropped 0 bases and J dropped 2 bases, with 8 bases sitting between them. CDR1 and CDR2 (germline): LGHNA, YNFKEQ. CDR3 in amino acids: CASSQEKGPYNEQFF. The CDR3 DNA reads TGTGCCAGCAGCCAAGAGAAGGGCCCCTACAATGAGCAGTTCTTC.

At least ten counts were recorded for this clonotype. The rearrangement uses TRBV13 and TRBJ2-1, with 12 bases fitting TRBD2. The CDR3 length is 15 residues. Trimming took 5 bases from V and 4 from J; bases not matched to a gene: 3. Germline V gene sequence: CDR1 PRHDT, CDR2 FYEKMQ (reference sequence). In DNA form, the CDR3 reads TGTGCCAGCAGCCGAACTAGCGGGGGGTACAATGAGCAGTTCTTC. Its protein product is CASSRTSGGYNEQFF. Full variable domain (missing parts from reference TRBV13 and TRBJ2-1): AAGVIQSPRHLIKEKRETATLKCYPIPRHDTVYWYQQGPGQDPQFLISFYEKMQSDKGSIPDRFSAQQFSDYHSELNMSSLELGDSALYFCASSRTSGGYNEQFFGPGTRLTVL.

This clonotype appeared many times. Here the CDR3 DNA reads TGTGCCACCAGCAGAGTATCGGCGGGAGTCGCCCGCTTTTTGGCCCAGTACTTC. Amino acids: CATSRVSAGVARFLAQYF. The V gene is TRBV15, the J gene TRBJ2-5; 7 bases are shared with TRBD2. Trimming removed 1 base from V and 9 bases from J; junction bases left unmatched: 20. Germline CDR1 and CDR2: LNHNV and YYDKDF (reference sequence). This CDR3 has 18 residues.

The rearrangement uses TRBV4-2 and TRBJ2-7; D may be TRBD2 (6 bases). CDR1 LGHNA and CDR2 YNFKEQ come from the germline V gene. This CDR3 has 13 residues. Trimming took 3 bases from V and 3 from J, leaving 9 bases between them. The CDR3 sequence: CASSQTSSYEQYF. The CDR3 nucleotides read TGTGCCAGCAGCCAGACTAGTAGCTACGAGCAGTACTTC.

In its sample, this clonotype was seen many times. The V call is TRBV11-2, the J call TRBJ2-1; D unresolved. CDR3 size: 10 residues. The V gene lost 8 bases and the J gene lost 8 bases, with 7 bases spanning the gap. Germline assignment: CDR1 SGHAT and CDR2 FQNNGV. CDR3 nucleotides: TGTGCCAGCGGTCTGTATGAGCAGTTCTTC. Translating it yields CASGLYEQFF.